In this sample, the clone carrying this T cell receptor beta chain turned up many times. The target antigen is unknown. V lost 3 bases to trimming and J lost 3 bases; unmatched junction nucleotides: 1. The CDR3 runs to 14 residues. The germline CDR1 and CDR2 sequences are SNHLY and FYNNEI. TCR beta CDR3 sequences were amplified from RNA transcripts. The HTBI primer set drove a first-round RT-PCR of the TCR CDR3. TCRdb analysed the multiplex PCR reads with MiXCR anew, one entry per CDR3 protein. The sample has 500,000 to 650,000 distinct CDR3 sequences, roughly 15% seen once; the top ten hold 15% to 20%. The sample originates from a study of T cells in Graves' hyperthyroidism and ophthalmopathy. Study conclusions and caveats: In the analysis, a 13 V-J model separated ophthalmopathy from stable hyperthyroidism.

This TCR was recovered from a woman under 30 with Graves' ophthalmopathy. J is TRBJ1-2 and V is TRBV2; 10 bases are a match to TRBD1. Sequences were obtained from blood. Written as DNA, the CDR3 is TGTGCCAGCAGTGAGACAGGGGGCGACTATGGCTACACCTTC. This gives the protein CASSETGGDYGYTF.